This T cell receptor beta chain was observed in a study of T cell responses to AZD1222 COVID-19 vaccine. The CDR3 runs 17 residues. Germline-derived CDR1 and CDR2 are SGDLS and YYNGEE. The V end lost 3 bases, the J end lost 6 bases, and 22 bases lay between the germline ends. This clone has a handful of counts. The table came from immunoSEQ multiplex PCR; TCRdb's copy has only in-frame clones and leaves some out. The data hold around 160,000 clones, with under 95% observed a single time. The gene calls are TRBV9 and TRBJ2-1, with D unclear. This specimen consisted of peripheral blood, obtained on day 0 of MenACWY control vaccination. The receptor comes from an adult in good health. The CDR3 sequence is CASSGGERVVYFNEQFF. The CDR3 DNA reads as TGTGCCAGCAGCGGGGGTGAAAGAGTCGTCTATTTCAATGAGCAGTTCTTC.